A selection of T cell receptor beta chains follows, all from one sample in a study of T-cell reconstitution after alpha-beta-depleted transplantation in children. TCRdb independently ran MiXCR on the PCR reads; one entry per CDR3 protein. Among about 1,000,000 distinct CDR3 sequences, about 29% were seen once, and the ten largest hold over 25%. The sequences come from PBMCs, mostly from graft donor cells, collected 360 days after TCRalphabeta/CD19-depleted stem cell transplant. The receptors derive from a boy under three years old who had a stem cell transplant for SCID, so the T cells may come from the graft donor. The CDR3 runs from the conserved cysteine through the conserved F or W. Each record gives: D gene, V gene, clone size, J gene, CDR3 protein, CDR3 DNA. A D gene is named only where the DNA matches it firmly. Rows give clone size only sometimes, using once, few, many, or a class for an expanded clone.

d_gene: NA
v_gene: TRBV4-1
abundance: NA
j_gene: TRBJ1-3
CDR3aa: CASSQGVRVFSGNTIYF
CDR3nt: TGCGCCAGCAGCCAAGGCGTCAGGGTGTTCTCTGGAAACACCATATATTTT

d_gene: NA
v_gene: TRBV6-2/TRBV6-3
abundance: many
j_gene: TRBJ1-1
CDR3aa: CASTYGTISNTEAFF
CDR3nt: TGTGCCAGCACCTACGGAACAATTTCGAACACTGAAGCTTTCTTT

d_gene: TRBD1
v_gene: TRBV12-3/TRBV12-4
abundance: few
j_gene: TRBJ1-6
CDR3aa: CASSGQGKIVNSPLHF
CDR3nt: TGTGCCAGCAGCGGACAGGGCAAAATTGTTAATTCACCCCTCCACTTT

d_gene: NA
v_gene: TRBV9
abundance: few
j_gene: TRBJ1-1
CDR3aa: CASSVGVGTEAFF
CDR3nt: TGTGCCAGCAGCGTAGGCGTGGGCACTGAAGCTTTCTTT

d_gene: TRBD1
v_gene: TRBV4-1
abundance: few
j_gene: TRBJ1-5
CDR3aa: CASSRWTGGINQPQHF
CDR3nt: TGCGCCAGCAGTCGATGGACAGGGGGCATCAATCAGCCCCAGCATTTT

d_gene: TRBD1
v_gene: TRBV15
abundance: NA
j_gene: TRBJ1-4
CDR3aa: CATSSPTGPPATNEKLFF
CDR3nt: TGTGCCACCAGCAGCCCGACAGGGCCACCTGCAACTAATGAAAAACTGTTTTTT

d_gene: NA
v_gene: TRBV5-1
abundance: few
j_gene: TRBJ2-7
CDR3aa: CASKLDSRRVGGYEQYF
CDR3nt: TGCGCCAGCAAGTTAGATTCCCGGAGGGTCGGCGGGTACGAGCAGTACTTC

d_gene: NA
v_gene: TRBV4-1
abundance: NA
j_gene: TRBJ2-1
CDR3aa: CASSTGISAGEQFF
CDR3nt: TGCGCCAGCAGCACCGGGATATCGGCTGGTGAGCAGTTCTTC

d_gene: NA
v_gene: TRBV7-8
abundance: NA
j_gene: TRBJ2-7
CDR3aa: CASSAHRDEQYF
CDR3nt: TGTGCCAGCAGCGCACACAGGGACGAGCAGTACTTC

d_gene: NA
v_gene: TRBV2
abundance: once
j_gene: TRBJ2-5
CDR3aa: CASSAGGADQETQYF
CDR3nt: TGTGCCAGCAGTGCAGGAGGGGCCGACCAAGAGACCCAGTACTTC

d_gene: NA
v_gene: TRBV5-1
abundance: NA
j_gene: TRBJ1-1
CDR3aa: CASSSTITPNTEAFF
CDR3nt: TGCGCCAGCAGTTCTACTATAACCCCGAACACTGAAGCTTTCTTT

d_gene: TRBD1
v_gene: TRBV5-1
abundance: NA
j_gene: TRBJ2-7
CDR3aa: CASWLGTGNFHEQYF
CDR3nt: TGCGCCAGCTGGCTGGGGACAGGGAACTTCCACGAGCAGTACTTC

d_gene: NA
v_gene: TRBV4-1
abundance: NA
j_gene: TRBJ2-3
CDR3aa: CASSEAHHWLKFTDTQYF
CDR3nt: TGCGCCAGCAGCGAAGCCCACCATTGGTTGAAATTCACAGATACGCAGTATTTT

d_gene: NA
v_gene: TRBV20-1
abundance: NA
j_gene: TRBJ2-2
CDR3aa: CSALHGGTVAGELFF
CDR3nt: TGCAGTGCTCTTCACGGAGGGACGGTGGCCGGGGAGCTGTTTTTT